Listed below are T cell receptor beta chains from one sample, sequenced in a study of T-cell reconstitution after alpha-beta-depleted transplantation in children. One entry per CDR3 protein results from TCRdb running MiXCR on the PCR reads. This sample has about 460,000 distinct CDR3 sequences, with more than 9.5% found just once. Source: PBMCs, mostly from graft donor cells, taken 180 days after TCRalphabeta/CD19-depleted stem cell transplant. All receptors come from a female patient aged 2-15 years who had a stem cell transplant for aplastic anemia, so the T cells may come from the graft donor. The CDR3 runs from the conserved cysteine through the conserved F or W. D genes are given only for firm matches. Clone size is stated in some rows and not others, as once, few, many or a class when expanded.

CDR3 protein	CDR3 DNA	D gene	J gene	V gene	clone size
CASSPRTSITYNEQFF	TGCGCCAGCAGCCCACGGACTAGTATCACCTACAATGAGCAGTTCTTC	TRBD2	TRBJ2-1	TRBV5-1	.
CASKRWERREETQYF	TGTGCCAGCAAGAGGTGGGAGAGGAGGGAAGAGACCCAGTACTTC	.	TRBJ2-5	TRBV28	.
CAWSVGGAKTQYF	TGTGCCTGGAGTGTAGGGGGCGCAAAGACCCAGTACTTC	TRBD1	TRBJ2-5	TRBV30	.
CASSRDRAGTGELFF	TGTGCCAGCAGCCGTGACAGGGCTGGCACCGGGGAGCTGTTTTTT	TRBD1	TRBJ2-2	TRBV7-9	.
CASSLKLAGAYEQYF	TGTGCCAGCAGTTTAAAACTAGCGGGAGCCTACGAGCAGTACTTC	TRBD2	TRBJ2-7	TRBV27	.
CASSQDARLNTEAFF	TGCGCCAGCAGCCAAGATGCCAGGTTGAACACTGAAGCTTTCTTT	.	TRBJ1-1	TRBV4-3	.
CASSLGGRFRALLSYEQYF	TGTGCCAGCAGCTTAGGGGGTCGATTCCGGGCCCTACTATCCTACGAGCAGTACTTC	.	TRBJ2-7	TRBV11-2	.
CASSQAREAGYTF	TGTGCCAGCAGCCAAGCCAGGGAGGCTGGCTACACCTTC	.	TRBJ1-2	TRBV14	.
CASSQDHGRFDQPQHF	TGCGCCAGCAGCCAAGATCATGGTCGGTTCGATCAGCCCCAGCATTTT	.	TRBJ1-5	TRBV4-1	.
CASTTGLWTEAFF	TGTGCCAGCACCACAGGGCTTTGGACTGAAGCTTTCTTT	.	TRBJ1-1	TRBV28	few
CASSQDLSLAGGPYEQFF	TGCGCCAGCAGCCAAGATTTAAGTCTAGCGGGAGGGCCTTATGAGCAGTTCTTC	TRBD2	TRBJ2-1	TRBV4-3	.
CASSATYSNQPQHF	TGTGCCAGCAGTGCAACATATAGCAATCAGCCCCAGCATTTT	.	TRBJ1-5	TRBV27	few
CSVGQVRKQYF	TGCAGCGTCGGACAGGTACGAAAGCAGTACTTC	TRBD1	TRBJ2-7	TRBV29-1	many
CASRFRGQTQYF	TGTGCCAGCAGATTCAGGGGGCAGACCCAGTACTTC	TRBD1	TRBJ2-5	TRBV11-3	few
CASSDPGRGNTEAFF	TGTGCCAGCAGTGATCCGGGACGGGGGAACACTGAAGCTTTCTTT	.	TRBJ1-1	TRBV2	few
CASSLSLAGSTGELFF	TGCGCCAGCAGCTTGTCTCTAGCGGGAAGTACCGGGGAGCTGTTTTTT	TRBD2	TRBJ2-2	TRBV5-1	.
CASSLRAGAYGYTF	TGTGCCAGCAGTTTAAGGGCAGGAGCCTATGGCTACACCTTC	.	TRBJ1-2	TRBV12-3/TRBV12-4	few
CASRPLNIYPIDEQFF	TGTGCCAGCAGGCCCCTCAATATATACCCTATCGATGAGCAGTTCTTC	.	TRBJ2-1	TRBV7-2	.
CASTPGLAATYNEQFF	TGTGCCAGCACCCCGGGGCTAGCGGCTACCTACAATGAGCAGTTCTTC	TRBD2	TRBJ2-1	TRBV12-3/TRBV12-4	few
CSASGIASYEQYF	TGCAGTGCTAGCGGGATAGCGTCCTACGAGCAGTACTTC	.	TRBJ2-7	TRBV20-1	few
CSANGLKLLYNEQFF	TGCAGTGCAAACGGACTGAAACTACTCTACAATGAGCAGTTCTTC	.	TRBJ2-1	TRBV20-1	few
CAITGWAPGAGDTGELFF	TGTGCCATCACCGGCTGGGCGCCGGGAGCGGGAGACACCGGGGAGCTGTTTTTT	TRBD2	TRBJ2-2	TRBV2	.
CASSETRVSTDTQYF	TGTGCCAGCAGTGAAACCCGAGTTAGCACAGATACGCAGTATTTT	.	TRBJ2-3	TRBV6-1	few
CASRKDRPINTGELFF	TGTGCCAGCAGAAAGGACAGGCCGATAAACACCGGGGAGCTGTTTTTT	TRBD1	TRBJ2-2	TRBV27	few
CASNPSGPGRGGRSHEQFF	TGTGCCAGCAATCCATCGGGGCCAGGAAGGGGCGGGAGGAGTCATGAGCAGTTCTTC	TRBD2	TRBJ2-1	TRBV27	.
CSVDRAETGAETQYF	TGCAGCGTTGATAGAGCCGAAACAGGGGCTGAGACCCAGTACTTC	TRBD1	TRBJ2-5	TRBV29-1	.
CASSFRDGLRHF	TGTGCCAGCAGTTTCCGGGACGGCCTCCGCCACTTT	.	TRBJ1-6	TRBV27	few
CASSQADSYNEQFF	TGTGCCAGCAGCCAAGCCGACTCTTACAATGAGCAGTTCTTC	.	TRBJ2-1	TRBV3-1	.
CASSQADRANTEAFF	TGTGCCAGCAGCCAAGCGGACAGGGCAAACACTGAAGCTTTCTTT	TRBD1	TRBJ1-1	TRBV4-2	.
CASSLVGEYYGYTF	TGTGCCAGCAGTTTAGTGGGCGAATACTATGGCTACACCTTC	.	TRBJ1-2	TRBV28	.
CASSPGARGLSYEQYF	TGTGCCAGCAGTCCAGGGGCTAGAGGTTTATCCTACGAGCAGTACTTC	.	TRBJ2-7	TRBV6-1	.
CASSTGGDETQYF	TGTGCCAGCAGCACAGGGGGCGACGAGACCCAGTACTTC	TRBD1	TRBJ2-5	TRBV25-1	.
CASSQRQRGYEQYF	TGTGCCAGCAGTCAACGTCAGCGGGGCTACGAGCAGTACTTC	TRBD2	TRBJ2-7	TRBV28	.
CASSPRVSSAYNEQFF	TGTGCCAGCAGCCCAAGGGTCTCGTCAGCTTACAATGAGCAGTTCTTC	.	TRBJ2-1	TRBV11-2	.
CASSLSQVEQFF	TGCGCCAGCAGCTTGTCTCAGGTCGAACAGTTCTTC	.	TRBJ2-1	TRBV5-1	many
CASSLQNREDEKLFF	TGTGCCAGCAGCTTACAGAATAGGGAAGATGAAAAACTGTTTTTT	.	TRBJ1-4	TRBV5-5	.
CASSSSGAGGLEQYF	TGTGCCAGCAGTTCTTCAGGCGCGGGCGGGCTCGAGCAGTACTTC	.	TRBJ2-7	TRBV12-3/TRBV12-4	.
CASSYRAEEETQYF	TGTGCCAGCAGCTACAGAGCGGAGGAAGAGACCCAGTACTTC	.	TRBJ2-5	TRBV3-1	.
CASNTGTGTPGETQYF	TGTGCCAGCAACACCGGGACAGGCACCCCCGGGGAGACCCAGTACTTC	TRBD1	TRBJ2-5	TRBV28	few